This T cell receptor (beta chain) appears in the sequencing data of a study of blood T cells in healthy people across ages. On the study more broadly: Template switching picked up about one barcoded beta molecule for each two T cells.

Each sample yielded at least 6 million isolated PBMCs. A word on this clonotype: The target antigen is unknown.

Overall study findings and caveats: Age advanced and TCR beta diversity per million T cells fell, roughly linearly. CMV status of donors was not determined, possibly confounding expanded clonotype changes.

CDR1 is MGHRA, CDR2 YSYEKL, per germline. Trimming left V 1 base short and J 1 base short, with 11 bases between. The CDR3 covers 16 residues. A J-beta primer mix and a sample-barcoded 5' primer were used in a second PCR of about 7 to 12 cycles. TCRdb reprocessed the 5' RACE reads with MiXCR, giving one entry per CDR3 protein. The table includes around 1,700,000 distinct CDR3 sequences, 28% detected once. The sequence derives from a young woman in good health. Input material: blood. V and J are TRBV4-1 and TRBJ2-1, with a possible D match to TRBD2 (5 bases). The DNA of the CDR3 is TGCGCCAGCAGCCAAGGCCCGGGATTATCCTACAATGAGCAGTTCTTC. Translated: CASSQGPGLSYNEQFF.